These 5 T cell receptor beta chains were sequenced from one sample in a study of metastatic and nonmetastatic thyroid tumors. Thyroid surgery was performed in patients who had received no treatment beforehand. TCRdb re-called the PCR reads through MiXCR. The table has around 4,900 clones, 22% seen once. Sequenced sample: tumor tissue. Receptors originate from a male donor with papillary thyroid cancer or a benign thyroid nodule (not recorded which). Some clones in this sample may be carry-over from other donors' samples.

By sample share, this clone is large (0.1 to 1%). The V gene is TRBV30, the J gene TRBJ1-1, with TRBD1 matching 12 bases. The V gene's germline CDR1 is GTSNPN and CDR2 SVGIG (reference sequence). This CDR3 is built from 14 residues. V trimming: 5 bases; J trimming: 5 bases; junction bases outside the gene matches: 6. CDR3 protein: CAWGTGGATTEAFF. The CDR3 region has the DNA TGTGCCTGGGGGACAGGGGGCGCAACGACTGAAGCTTTCTTT. The variable domain in full, with the rest retrieved from reference TRBV30 and TRBJ1-1, is SQTIHQWPATLVQPVGSPLSLECTVEGTSNPNLYWYRQAAGRGLQLLFYSVGIGQISSEVPQNLSASRPQDRQFILSSKKLLLSDSGFYLCAWGTGGATTEAFFGQGTRLTVV.

The chain is built from TRBV5-1 and TRBJ1-2, with 10 bases fitting TRBD1. V gave up 0 bases and J gave up 4 bases; unmatched junction bases: 6. The CDR3 spans 16 residues. Per germline, CDR1 SGHRS and CDR2 YFSETQ. The CDR3 DNA reads TGCGCCAGCAGCTTGGAAGGACAGGGGGAGGCCTATGGCTACACCTTC. Its translation is CASSLEGQGEAYGYTF.

Note on this clone: A much more abundant neighbour one base away suggests this may be a read error. The identical CDR3 is also encoded by other nucleotide sequences in the sample. The chain has TRBV19 and TRBJ1-1; the D gene is possibly TRBD1 (5 bases). Trimming shortened V by 11 bases and J by 4 bases, and 20 bases separated the two germline ends. Germline lookup yields CDR1 LNHDA and CDR2 SQIVND (reference sequence). This CDR3 spans 14 amino acids. DNA for the CDR3: TGTGCCTCCTCGCGTTCGTGGGGCTTCACTGAAGCTTTCTTT. Translated: CASSRSWGFTEAFF.

The V call is TRBV7-8, the J call TRBJ2-7; possibly TRBD1 for D (6 bases). Trimming cost V 0 bases and J 5 bases, with 11 bases left between them. This CDR3 is 14 amino acids long. Germline V gives CDR1 SGHVS, CDR2 FQNEAQ. CDR3: CASSLAATGNEQYF. The CDR3 coding sequence is TGTGCCAGCAGCTTAGCGGCGACAGGTAACGAGCAGTACTTC.

V usage is TRBV2 and J usage is TRBJ1-6; D gene ambiguous. The CDR3 consists of 12 residues. Germline V gene lookup returns CDR1 SNHLY and CDR2 FYNNEI. Deletions cut 3 bases from V and 10 bases from J, with 7 bases between. The CDR3 here is CASSDLGSPLHF. The CDR3 DNA reads as TGTGCCAGCAGTGATCTGGGGTCACCCCTCCACTTT.